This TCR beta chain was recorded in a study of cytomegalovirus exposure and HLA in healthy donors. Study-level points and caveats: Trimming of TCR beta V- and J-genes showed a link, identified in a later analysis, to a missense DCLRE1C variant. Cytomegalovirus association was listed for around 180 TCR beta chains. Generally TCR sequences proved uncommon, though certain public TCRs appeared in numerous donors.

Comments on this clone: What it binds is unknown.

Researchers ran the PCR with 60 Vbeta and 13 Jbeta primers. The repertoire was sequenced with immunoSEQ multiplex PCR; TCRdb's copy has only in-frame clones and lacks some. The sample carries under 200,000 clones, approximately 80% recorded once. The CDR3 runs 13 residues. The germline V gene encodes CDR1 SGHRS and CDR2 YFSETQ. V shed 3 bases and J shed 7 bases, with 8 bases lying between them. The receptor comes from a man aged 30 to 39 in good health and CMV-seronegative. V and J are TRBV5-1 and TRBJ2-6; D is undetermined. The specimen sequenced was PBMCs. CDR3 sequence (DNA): TGCGCCAGCAGCTCGCCCAGTGCCAACGTCCTGACTTTC. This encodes CASSSPSANVLTF.